This T cell receptor (beta chain) was captured by sequencing in a study of PD-L1 blockade in urothelial cancer. The overall study: Most patients, about 90% of the roughly 29, were males with bladder-origin cancer. Blood samples contained a median about 150,000 T cells.

From germline, CDR1 is SNHLY and CDR2 FYNNEI. J gave up 6 bases and V 6 bases, and 17 bases lay outside the gene matches. CDR3 length equals 17 residues. Time point in this sample: pretreatment peripheral blood. Libraries were prepared by immunoSEQ multiplex PCR; TCRdb keeps only in-frame clonotypes and omits some of them. Here the sample spans about 95,000 clones, 85% to 90% being singletons. This clone was seen only a few times. The chain links TRBV2 to TRBJ1-5; 7 bases are a match to TRBD1. This clonotype originated in a man in his fifties or sixties with urothelial cancer. Sequenced material: PBMCs, taken around atezolizumab (anti-PD-L1) treatment. CDR3 in amino acids: CASRPPAKGGGGQPQHF. DNA for the CDR3: TGTGCCAGCAGACCACCCGCTAAAGGGGGCGGAGGTCAGCCCCAGCATTTT.